The clone carrying this T cell receptor (beta chain) was picked up one time. What it binds is not known. This entry belongs to a study of vaccination effects on CD4 cells after COVID-19. Sequencing was performed with immunoSEQ multiplex PCR; in TCRdb, only in-frame clones are kept and a portion is missing. The sample consists of 25,000 to 35,000 clones, 55% to 75% of them appearing once. Germline-derived CDR1 and CDR2 are MNHEY and SMNVEV (reference sequence). The junction had 8 bases not matched to a gene; V was cut back by 2 bases and J by 4 bases. There are 17 residues in the CDR3. ViraFEST used viral peptide pools to expand antigen-specific CD4+ T cells before sequencing. The culture ran for roughly ten days before CD4+ T cells were isolated.

Sequencing used CD4+ T cells from PBMCs cultured with HCoV-229E spike peptides, obtained before COVID-19 vaccination. This clonotype was sampled from a human donor who received a COVID-19 vaccine. The J gene is TRBJ2-1, the V gene TRBV27; 10 nucleotides agree with TRBD2. This CDR3 is CASSLESSGSIYNEQFF. CDR3 coding DNA: TGTGCCAGCAGTTTAGAGTCTAGCGGGAGTATATACAATGAGCAGTTCTTC.